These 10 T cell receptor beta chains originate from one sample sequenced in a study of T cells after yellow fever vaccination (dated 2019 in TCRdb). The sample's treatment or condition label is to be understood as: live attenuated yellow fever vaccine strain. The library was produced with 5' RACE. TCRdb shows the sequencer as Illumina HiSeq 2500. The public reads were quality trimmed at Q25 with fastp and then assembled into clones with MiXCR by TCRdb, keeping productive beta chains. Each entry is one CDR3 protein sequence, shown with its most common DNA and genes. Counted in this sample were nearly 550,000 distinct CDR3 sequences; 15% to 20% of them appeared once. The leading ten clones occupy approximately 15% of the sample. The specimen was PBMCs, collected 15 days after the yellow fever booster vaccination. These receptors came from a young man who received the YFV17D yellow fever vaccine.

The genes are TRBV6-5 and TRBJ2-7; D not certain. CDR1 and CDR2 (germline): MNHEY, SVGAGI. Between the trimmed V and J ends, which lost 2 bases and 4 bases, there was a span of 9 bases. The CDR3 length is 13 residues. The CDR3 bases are TGTGCCAGCAGTTACAAAAGAGCTTACGAGCAGTACTTC. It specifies CASSYKRAYEQYF.

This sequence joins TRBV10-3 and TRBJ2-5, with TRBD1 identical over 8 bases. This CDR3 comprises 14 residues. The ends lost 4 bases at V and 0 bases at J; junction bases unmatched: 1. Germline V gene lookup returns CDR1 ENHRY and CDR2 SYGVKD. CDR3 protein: CAISGDRYQETQYF. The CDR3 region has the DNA TGTGCCATCAGTGGGGACAGGTACCAAGAGACCCAGTACTTC.

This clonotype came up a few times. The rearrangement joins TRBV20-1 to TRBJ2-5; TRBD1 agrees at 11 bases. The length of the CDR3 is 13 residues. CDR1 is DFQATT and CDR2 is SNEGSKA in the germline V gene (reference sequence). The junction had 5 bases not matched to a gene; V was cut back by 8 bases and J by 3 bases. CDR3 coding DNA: TGCAGTACCCCGGGACAGGGGGAAGAGACCCAGTACTTC. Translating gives CSTPGQGEETQYF.

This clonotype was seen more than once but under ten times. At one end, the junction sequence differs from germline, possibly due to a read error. In DNA form, the CDR3 reads TGCGCTAAACGTGGCTCCGACAATGAGCAGTTCTTC. Protein product: CAKRGSDNEQFF. This sequence joins TRBV5-1 and TRBJ2-1; D remains ambiguous. The CDR3 totals 12 residues. Germline lookup yields CDR1 SGHRS and CDR2 YFSETQ.

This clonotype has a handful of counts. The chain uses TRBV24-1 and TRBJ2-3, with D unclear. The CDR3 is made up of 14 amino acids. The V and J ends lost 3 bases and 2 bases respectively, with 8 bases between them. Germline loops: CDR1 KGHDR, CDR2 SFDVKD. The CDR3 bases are TGTGCCACCAGTGATGGAGACCCCACAGATACGCAGTATTTT. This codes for CATSDGDPTDTQYF.

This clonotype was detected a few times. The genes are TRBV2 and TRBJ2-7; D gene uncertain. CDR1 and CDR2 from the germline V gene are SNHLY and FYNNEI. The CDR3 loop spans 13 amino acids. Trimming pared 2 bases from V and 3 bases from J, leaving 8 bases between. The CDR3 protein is CASSETEHYEQYF. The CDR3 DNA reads TGTGCCAGCAGTGAAACAGAACACTACGAGCAGTACTTC. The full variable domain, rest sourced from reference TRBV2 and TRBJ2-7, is EPEVTQTPSHQVTQMGQEVILRCVPISNHLYFYWYRQILGQKVEFLVSFYNNEISEKSEIFDDQFSVERPDGSNFTLKIRSTKLEDSAMYFCASSETEHYEQYFGPGTRLTVT.

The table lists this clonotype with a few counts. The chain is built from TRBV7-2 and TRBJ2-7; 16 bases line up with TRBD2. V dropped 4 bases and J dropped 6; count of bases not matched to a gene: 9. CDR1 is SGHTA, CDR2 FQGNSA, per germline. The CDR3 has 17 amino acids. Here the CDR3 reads CASSSSGTSGRVAEQYF. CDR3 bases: TGTGCCAGCAGCTCCTCCGGGACTAGCGGGAGGGTCGCCGAGCAGTACTTC.

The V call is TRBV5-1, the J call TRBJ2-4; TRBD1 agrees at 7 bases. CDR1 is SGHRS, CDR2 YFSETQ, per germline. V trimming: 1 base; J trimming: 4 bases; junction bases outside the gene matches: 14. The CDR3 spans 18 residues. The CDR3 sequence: CASSLPSEIGTEKNIQYF. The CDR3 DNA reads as TGCGCCAGCAGCTTGCCCTCGGAAATTGGGACAGAGAAAAACATTCAGTACTTC.

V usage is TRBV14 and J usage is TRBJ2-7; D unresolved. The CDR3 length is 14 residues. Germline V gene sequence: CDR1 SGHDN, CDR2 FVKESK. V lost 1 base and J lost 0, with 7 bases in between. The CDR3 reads CASSQVSSSYEQYF. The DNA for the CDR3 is TGTGCCAGCAGCCAAGTCAGCAGCTCCTACGAGCAGTACTTC.

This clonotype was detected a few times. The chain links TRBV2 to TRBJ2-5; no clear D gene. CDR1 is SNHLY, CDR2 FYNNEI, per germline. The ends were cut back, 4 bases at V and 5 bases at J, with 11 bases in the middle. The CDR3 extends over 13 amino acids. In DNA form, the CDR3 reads TGTGCCAGCAGTGTCAAACTCCGGGAGACCCAGTACTTC. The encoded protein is CASSVKLRETQYF.